This note documents a single T cell receptor beta chain sequence. Germline assignment: CDR1 SGHRS and CDR2 YFSETQ. The CDR3 is 14 amino acids. Unmatched junction bases numbered 5, after V lost 0 bases and J lost 7 bases. The data belong to a study of T cell changes during pregnancy in multiple sclerosis. Libraries were prepared by immunoSEQ multiplex PCR; TCRdb keeps only in-frame clonotypes and omits some of them. This table holds fewer than 80,000 clones, roughly 94% found once. The gene calls are TRBV5-1 and TRBJ1-2, with 8 bases identical to TRBD1. The starting material was CD4+ T cells from peripheral blood mononuclear cells, obtained after pregnancy. This TCR derives from a female donor with multiple sclerosis, enrolled in a pregnancy study. The DNA of the CDR3 is TGCGCCAGCAGCTTGGGGCAGGGGGCTCCTGGCTACACCTTC. It is translated as CASSLGQGAPGYTF. The whole variable domain, filled in from reference TRBV5-1 and TRBJ1-2, reads KAGVTQTPRYLIKTRGQQVTLSCSPISGHRSVSWYQQTPGQGLQFLFEYFSETQRNKGNFPGRFSGRQFSNSRSEMNVSTLELGDSALYLCASSLGQGAPGYTFGSGTRLTVV.